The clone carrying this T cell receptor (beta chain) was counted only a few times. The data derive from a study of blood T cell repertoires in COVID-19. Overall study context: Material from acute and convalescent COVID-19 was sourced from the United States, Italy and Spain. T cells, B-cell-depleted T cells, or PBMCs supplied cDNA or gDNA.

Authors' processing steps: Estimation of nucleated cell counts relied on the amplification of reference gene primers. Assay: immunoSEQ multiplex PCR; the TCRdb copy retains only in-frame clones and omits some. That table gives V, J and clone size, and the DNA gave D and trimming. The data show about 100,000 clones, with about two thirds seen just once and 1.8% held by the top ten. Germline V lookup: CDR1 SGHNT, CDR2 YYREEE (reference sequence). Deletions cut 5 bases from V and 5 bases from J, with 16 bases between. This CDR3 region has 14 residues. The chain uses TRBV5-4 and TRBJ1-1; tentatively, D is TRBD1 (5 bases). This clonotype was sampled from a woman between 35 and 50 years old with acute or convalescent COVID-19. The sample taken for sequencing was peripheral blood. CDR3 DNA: TGTGCCAGCAGTGGAAGCGGGACGAGAACTGAAGCTTTCTTT. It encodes CASSGSGTRTEAFF.